This T cell receptor beta chain was identified in a study of cytomegalovirus exposure and HLA in healthy donors. 13 Jbeta primers and 60 Vbeta primers were used for the PCR. TCRdb keeps only in-frame clones here, not all; method: immunoSEQ multiplex PCR. Of 250,000 to 300,000 clones listed, around nine tenths are singletons. Study results and limitations: Later on, a genetic analysis was performed. It linked a missense variant in DCLRE1C with V- and J-gene trimming of TCR beta.

On this clone itself: No antigen is known for it.

What was sequenced was PBMCs. This clonotype was sampled from a girl aged 2-10 years in good health and CMV-seronegative.

The CDR3 sequence: CASSPPDTSTEAFF. The CDR3 DNA follows: TGTGCCAGCTCACCACCGGACACGAGCACTGAAGCTTTCTTT. The chain has TRBV18 and TRBJ1-1; weak D call: TRBD1 (5 bases). V was pared by 0 bases and J by 4 bases, with 9 bases between. The CDR3 is 14 residues long. CDR1 and CDR2 (germline): KGHSH, LQKENI.